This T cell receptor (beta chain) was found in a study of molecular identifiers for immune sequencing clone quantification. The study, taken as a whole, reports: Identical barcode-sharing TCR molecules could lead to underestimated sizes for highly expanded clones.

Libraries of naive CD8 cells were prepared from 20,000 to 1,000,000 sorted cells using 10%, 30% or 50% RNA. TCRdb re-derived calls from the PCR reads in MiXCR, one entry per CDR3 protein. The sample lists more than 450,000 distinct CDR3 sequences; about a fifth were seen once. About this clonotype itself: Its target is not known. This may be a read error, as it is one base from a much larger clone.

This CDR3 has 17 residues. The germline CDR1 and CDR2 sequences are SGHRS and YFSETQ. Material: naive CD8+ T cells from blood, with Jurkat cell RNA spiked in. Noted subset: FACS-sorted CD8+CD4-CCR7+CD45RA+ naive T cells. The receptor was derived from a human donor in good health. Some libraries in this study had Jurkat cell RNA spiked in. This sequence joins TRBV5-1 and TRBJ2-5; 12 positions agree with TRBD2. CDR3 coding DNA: TGCGCCGGCAGCTCCTTAGGACTAGCGGGGCCGAAAGAGACCCAGTACTTC. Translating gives CAGSSLGLAGPKETQYF.